This T cell receptor (beta chain) appears in the sequencing data of a study of CXCR3-negative and CXCR3-positive naive CD8 T cells. Triplicates of about 300,000 cells were sorted from each CD8+ T cell subset. The CDR3 runs 16 residues. Germline V gives CDR1 SGHDN, CDR2 FVKESK. As to this clonotype: Its antigen is not known.

Study-level points and caveats: In cryopreserved cells, CXCR3 expression partially decreased, and fresh PBMCs were used in most assays. Memory cells showed distinct TRBV-TRBJ patterns, while the two naive subsets matched.

The study made its TRB cDNA libraries by 5' RACE, adding UMI labels. Following a re-call of the 5' RACE reads, TCRdb has one entry per CDR3 protein and lacks DNA. The sample's table shows 50,000 to 75,000 distinct CDR3 sequences. Sequenced material: naive CXCR3- CD8+ T cells from blood. Subset specified: CD45RO-CCR7+CD27+CD95- naive CD8+ T cells lacking CXCR3 (TNR3-). The sequence came from a human donor in good health. Some clones in this sample may be carry-over from other donors' samples. The chain uses TRBV14 and TRBJ2-1. CDR3 loop: CASSQDYRSSYNEQFF.